This T cell receptor beta chain was retrieved from a study of CD8+ T cells in alopecia areata. Background on the study: Oral tofacitinib, 5 to 10 mg twice daily, was given in an open-label trial. The study, taken as a whole, reports: An increase in clonality over normal scalp was evident in lesional scalp, especially alopecia totalis/universalis. Scalp samples also contribute reads from the resident alphabeta T cells found in normal skin.

CDR3 length: 13 amino acids. The V gene lost 1 base and the J gene lost 0 bases, with 4 bases spanning the gap. Germline loops: CDR1 GTSNPN, CDR2 SVGIG (reference sequence). A word on this clone: Its matching antigen is unknown.

cDNA reverse transcribed from extracted RNA served as the sequencing template. Data came from immunoSEQ multiplex PCR; TCRdb stores just in-frame clones and leaves some out. The sample carries about 180,000 clones, around 71% recorded once. The authors sorted CD4+ and CD8+ T cells from PBMCs. The chain has TRBV30 and TRBJ1-5, with D unresolved. The sample in question was CD8+ T cells sorted from blood, obtained at week 0. This TCR came from a human donor with alopecia areata. DNA for the CDR3: TGTGCCTGGAGTGACAATAGCAATCAGCCCCAGCATTTT. This translates into CAWSDNSNQPQHF.